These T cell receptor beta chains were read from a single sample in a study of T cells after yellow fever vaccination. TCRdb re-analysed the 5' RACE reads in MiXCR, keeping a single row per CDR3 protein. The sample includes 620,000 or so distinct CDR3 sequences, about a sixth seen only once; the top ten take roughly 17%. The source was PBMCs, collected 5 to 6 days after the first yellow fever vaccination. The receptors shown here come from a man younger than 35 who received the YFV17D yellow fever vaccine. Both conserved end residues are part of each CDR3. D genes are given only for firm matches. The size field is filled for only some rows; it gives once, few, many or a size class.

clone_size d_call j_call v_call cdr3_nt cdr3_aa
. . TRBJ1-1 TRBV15 TGTGCCACCAGCAGAGATAGGCAGCTGGTCACTGAAGCTTTCTTT CATSRDRQLVTEAFF
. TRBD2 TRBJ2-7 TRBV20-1 TGCAGTGCTAGATCCAAGACTAGCGGGAAAGGGGAGCAGTACTTC CSARSKTSGKGEQYF
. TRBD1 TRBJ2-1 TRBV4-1 TGCGCCAGCAACCCCCGGGACAGTTACAATGAGCAGTTCTTC CASNPRDSYNEQFF
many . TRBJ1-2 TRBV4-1 TGCGCCAGCAGCCAGAGCTCGTTGGACGGATTATATGGCTACACCTTC CASSQSSLDGLYGYTF
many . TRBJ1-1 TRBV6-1 TGTGCCAGCAGCCCCCTCCGGAAGAACACTGAAGCTTTCTTT CASSPLRKNTEAFF
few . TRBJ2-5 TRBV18 TGTGCCAGCTCACCGTCCGCGTCAGGTGTCGCGAACCAAGAGACCCAGTACTTC CASSPSASGVANQETQYF
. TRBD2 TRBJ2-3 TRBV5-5 TGTGCCACCACCGGGACTAGGACAGATACGCAGTATTTT CATTGTRTDTQYF
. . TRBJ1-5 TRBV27 TGTGCCAGCAGTTTTCGGCAGGGAGGGACCCTCAATCAGCCCCAGCATTTT CASSFRQGGTLNQPQHF
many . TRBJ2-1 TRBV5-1 TGCGCCAGCAGCTTATCCCCCGGCCGCAATGAGCAGTTCTTC CASSLSPGRNEQFF
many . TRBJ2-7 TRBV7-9 TGTGCCAGCAGCTTAGTGGCGAATCTCTACGAGCAGTACTTC CASSLVANLYEQYF
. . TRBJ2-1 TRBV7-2 TGTGCCAGCAGGGAAAAGTGGGGCAGGGGATTGTCTGAGCAGTTCTTC CASREKWGRGLSEQFF